The clone carrying this T cell receptor (beta chain) was seen once. No antigen is known for it. This entry belongs to a study of cytomegalovirus exposure and HLA in healthy donors. Study-level results: A prior analysis recorded that most TCR beta V segments were productive about 87% or about 30% of the time. What TCR beta sequences reportedly achieved was accurate prediction of HLA-A and HLA-B alleles in most subjects. Presence/absence analyses took donor sequencing depth as roughly uniform. CMV antigen specificity was confirmed in vitro for three CMV-associated chains.

Use of 60 Vbeta and 13 Jbeta primers characterized the PCR. Libraries were prepared by immunoSEQ multiplex PCR; TCRdb keeps only in-frame clonotypes and omits some of them. The table has 180,000 or so clones, approximately 83% seen once; the top ten hold roughly 8.8%. The V end was cut by 0 bases, the J end by 3 bases, with 6 bases between. The CDR3 is 14 amino acids. Germline CDR1 MNHNY, CDR2 SVGAGI (reference sequence). Sample: PBMCs. The sequence was collected from a man in his late teens or twenties in good health and CMV-seropositive. The chain recombines TRBV6-6 with TRBJ1-5, with D unresolved. The CDR3 spells CASSYSGINQPQHF. The CDR3 DNA is TGTGCCAGCAGTTACTCGGGCATCAATCAGCCCCAGCATTTT.